This passage covers 20 T cell receptor beta chains from one sample sequenced in a study of T cells expressing NK-cell markers (TCRdb year 2020). Receptor libraries were prepared by 5' RACE. TCRdb lists the instrument as Illumina HiSeq 2000. TCRdb reprocessed the sequencing reads and holds a single record per CDR3 protein sequence, with no DNA. The table kept for this sample lists over 150,000 distinct CDR3 sequences. Together, the top ten hold around a third of the sample. Sequenced: blood T cells: a sorted CD56 or NKG2C T cell subset, CD4+ or CD8+ T cells, or bulk PBMC T cells (not recorded which). The receptors come from a woman aged 50 to 60 in good health. Donor details come from another sample of the same person, matched by shared clones.

The genes are TRBV5-1 and TRBJ2-3. The CDR3 has 14 residues. Germline CDR1 SGHRS, CDR2 YFSETQ. The CDR3 spells CASSGVITTDTQYF.

This chain connects TRBV7-9 to TRBJ2-1; TCRdb calls TRBD2, which cannot be checked without DNA. The CDR3 spans 18 residues. The germline CDR1 and CDR2 sequences are SEHNR and FQNEAQ (reference sequence). CDR3 protein: CASSPHSNFGLAGNEQFF.

The CDR3: CASRPDSWGNTGELFF. V usage is TRBV9 and J usage is TRBJ2-2. This CDR3 comprises 16 residues. The germline CDR1 and CDR2 sequences are SGDLS and YYNGEE.

V usage is TRBV6-5 and J usage is TRBJ2-5; the D gene TCRdb calls, TRBD1, cannot be checked with no DNA. Germline V gene sequence: CDR1 MNHEY, CDR2 SVGAGI. CDR3 length: 14 residues. The CDR3 spells CASSETTGSETQYF.

The CDR3 here is CASSGFSSYEQYF. The chain couples TRBV2 to TRBJ2-7. This CDR3 is 13 amino acids long. The germline gives CDR1 SNHLY, CDR2 FYNNEI.

The V call is TRBV10-3, the J call TRBJ2-3; TCRdb indicates TRBD2, and absent DNA this call remains unverified. The germline V gene encodes CDR1 ENHRY and CDR2 SYGVKD. The CDR3 is made up of 15 amino acids. CDR3 sequence reads: CAISDQLAGEDTQYF.

The J gene is TRBJ2-3, the V gene TRBV28; with no DNA, the TCRdb D assignment of TRBD2 cannot be verified. The CDR3 is made up of 13 amino acids. In germline, CDR1 is MDHEN, CDR2 SYDVKM. The CDR3 spells CASGTDLGDTQYF.

The chain uses TRBV12-3 or TRBV12-4 and TRBJ2-3; TCRdb designates TRBD1, a call that cannot be tested without DNA. The CDR3 spans 16 residues. The CDR3 loop is CASSSLPPPSTDTQYF.

The chain has TRBV6-6 and TRBJ2-5; lacking DNA, the TRBD1 call made by TCRdb goes unchecked. Germline assignment: CDR1 MNHNY and CDR2 SVGAGI (reference sequence). This CDR3 has 18 amino acids. The CDR3 here is CASSYPQAGPPTLETQYF.

The V call is TRBV6-5, the J call TRBJ1-3. CDR1 MNHEY and CDR2 SVGAGI come from the germline V gene. This CDR3 comprises 14 residues. The chain's CDR3 is CASSTLPAGNTIYF.

The chain links TRBV14 to TRBJ1-2; TCRdb returns TRBD1, unconfirmable since there is no DNA. This CDR3 comprises 14 residues. CDR1 and CDR2 from the germline V gene are SGHDN and FVKESK. The CDR3 loop is CASRQTGREYGYTF.

V gene TRBV5-5 combines with J gene TRBJ1-2; TCRdb names TRBD1, which stays unverified in the absence of DNA. Germline CDR1 and CDR2: SGHKS and YYEKEE (reference sequence). This CDR3 has 14 amino acids. The CDR3 here is CASSSPGTGDGYTF.

The V and J genes are TRBV14 and TRBJ2-1; the TCRdb call, TRBD2, lacks DNA for checking. Germline V gene data show CDR1 as SGHDN and CDR2 as FVKESK. The CDR3 runs to 13 residues. The CDR3 is CASRLAAYNEQFF.

This chain links TRBV24-1 with TRBJ2-1; there is no DNA to check the TCRdb D call of TRBD1. The CDR3 extends over 13 amino acids. CDR1 KGHDR and CDR2 SFDVKD come from the germline V gene. The CDR3 spells CATHDRGSGEQFF.

V usage is TRBV7-2 and J usage is TRBJ2-5; TCRdb names TRBD2, which stays unverified in the absence of DNA. CDR1 and CDR2 from the germline V gene are SGHTA and FQGNSA. The CDR3 totals 13 residues. CDR3 protein: CAHKGAFQETQYF.

V is TRBV2 and J is TRBJ2-3. The CDR3 is 16 residues long. Germline values: CDR1 SNHLY, CDR2 FYNNEI. CDR3 region: CASSEGTNLYTDTQYF.

V gene TRBV6-4 combines with J gene TRBJ2-1; TCRdb designates TRBD2, a call that cannot be tested without DNA. The CDR3 covers 16 residues. Germline CDR1 and CDR2: MRHNA and SNTAGT. The CDR3 here is CASSDSGTSGYNEQFF.

V and J are TRBV4-1 and TRBJ2-3; TCRdb picks TRBD1, but there is no DNA to check that call. This CDR3 is built from 16 residues. The germline V gene has CDR1 MGHRA and CDR2 YSYEKL. This chain's CDR3 is CASSQATGGKTDTQYF.

This chain joins TRBV6-1 and TRBJ2-2; the TRBD2 assignment by TCRdb is unverifiable without DNA. The CDR3 contains 17 residues. Germline lookup yields CDR1 MNHNS and CDR2 SASEGT. CDR3 loop: CASTKGLAGVPTGELFF.

This sequence joins TRBV5-1 and TRBJ2-7; the D call of TRBD2 rests on TCRdb alone, since no DNA is present to check it. Germline CDR1 reads SGHRS; CDR2 reads YFSETQ. CDR3 length: 13 residues. The CDR3 sequence: CASSLGLVFEQYF.